These T cell receptor beta chains were read from a single sample in a study of T-cell reconstitution after alpha-beta-depleted transplantation in children. MiXCR, run by TCRdb on the PCR reads, gives a single entry per CDR3 protein. Of some 200,000 distinct CDR3 sequences listed, 8% to 9.5% were seen once; the top ten hold 5.5% to 8%. The sample in question was PBMCs from the stem cell graft donor, obtained from the stem cell graft. The source is a human donor who donated a stem cell graft to a child with acute lymphoblastic leukemia. Both conserved end residues are part of each CDR3. A D gene is named only where the DNA matches it firmly. Clone size is shown for a subset of rows, as once, few, many or a class of expanded clone.

D gene	V gene	J gene	clone size	CDR3 protein	CDR3 DNA
.	TRBV28	TRBJ2-2	many	CASSNRDTGELFF	TGTGCCAGCAGTAACAGGGACACCGGGGAGCTGTTTTTT
.	TRBV7-9	TRBJ2-1	.	CASSLVMAQQFF	TGTGCCAGCAGCCTAGTAATGGCCCAGCAGTTCTTC
.	TRBV20-1	TRBJ2-3	many	CSARASDRSGTDTQYF	TGCAGTGCTAGAGCGTCGGATCGATCAGGCACAGATACGCAGTATTTT
.	TRBV3-1	TRBJ2-7	many	CASSQDDVNAYEQYF	TGTGCCAGCAGCCAAGATGACGTAAATGCTTACGAGCAGTACTTC
.	TRBV27	TRBJ1-3	.	CASSLRDPGNLSGNTIYF	TGTGCCAGCAGTTTACGGGACCCAGGCAACCTCTCTGGAAACACCATATATTTT
.	TRBV12-3/TRBV12-4	TRBJ1-5	many	CASKMDPPNQPQHF	TGTGCCAGCAAAATGGACCCCCCGAATCAGCCCCAGCATTTT
TRBD2	TRBV7-2	TRBJ2-7	many	CASSLSLWGGVEYF	TGTGCCAGCAGCTTATCTTTGTGGGGGGGAGTCGAGTACTTC
TRBD1	TRBV7-9	TRBJ2-3	.	CASSWGQGGSFGDTQYF	TGTGCCAGCAGCTGGGGACAGGGCGGGTCATTCGGGGATACGCAGTATTTT
.	TRBV5-1	TRBJ1-2	.	CASSLSPRAYGYTF	TGCGCCAGCAGCTTGTCGCCTCGGGCTTATGGCTACACCTTC
TRBD2	TRBV7-9	TRBJ2-7	many	CASSLAGTSGYEQYF	TGTGCCAGCAGCTTAGCCGGGACTAGCGGCTACGAGCAGTACTTC
TRBD1	TRBV12-3/TRBV12-4	TRBJ2-5	few	CASSSGQNAPQETQYF	TGTGCCAGCAGCTCGGGACAGAACGCCCCGCAAGAGACCCAGTACTTC
.	TRBV9	TRBJ2-1	many	CASSGGISYNEQFF	TGTGCCAGCAGCGGGGGGATCTCCTACAATGAGCAGTTCTTC
.	TRBV7-2	TRBJ1-5	many	CASSTGSGQPQHF	TGTGCCAGCAGTACAGGGTCGGGTCAGCCCCAGCATTTT
TRBD1	TRBV3-1	TRBJ1-5	few	CASSQGGTGYNQPQHF	TGTGCCAGCAGCCAAGGAGGGACAGGGTATAATCAGCCCCAGCATTTT
TRBD2	TRBV12-3/TRBV12-4	TRBJ2-3	many	CASNGDYTDTQYF	TGTGCCAGCAACGGGGACTACACAGATACGCAGTATTTT
.	TRBV11-2	TRBJ1-1	.	CASSLEGAVNTEAFF	TGTGCCAGCAGCTTAGAAGGGGCTGTAAACACTGAAGCTTTCTTT
.	TRBV5-1	TRBJ2-2	few	CASSLFTPGKTGELFF	TGCGCCAGCAGCTTGTTTACCCCGGGAAAAACCGGGGAGCTGTTTTTT
.	TRBV5-1	TRBJ1-3	many	CASSLAVTGGNTIYF	TGCGCCAGCAGCTTGGCCGTGACCGGCGGAAACACCATATATTTT
.	TRBV5-1	TRBJ2-7	many	CASSLGPASHEQYF	TGCGCCAGCAGCTTGGGGCCAGCAAGCCACGAGCAGTACTTC
.	TRBV10-1	TRBJ2-2	many	CASSEAFRNTGELFF	TGCGCCAGCAGTGAAGCATTCCGTAACACCGGGGAGCTGTTTTTT
TRBD1	TRBV6-2/TRBV6-3	TRBJ2-7	.	CASRGQGRSYEQYF	TGTGCCAGCAGAGGACAGGGTCGGTCCTACGAGCAGTACTTC
TRBD1	TRBV7-9	TRBJ2-2	few	CASSHRDRGTTGELFF	TGTGCCAGCAGCCACCGGGACAGGGGGACGACCGGGGAGCTGTTTTTT
.	TRBV9	TRBJ1-1	few	CASSPMGAENTEAFF	TGTGCCAGCAGCCCAATGGGGGCTGAGAACACTGAAGCTTTCTTT
.	TRBV29-1	TRBJ1-4	few	CSVDFEGAFNEKLFF	TGCAGCGTTGATTTTGAGGGCGCCTTTAATGAAAAACTGTTTTTT
.	TRBV5-1	TRBJ1-4	.	CASSLSGSDEKLFF	TGCGCCAGCAGCTTGAGCGGTTCGGATGAAAAACTGTTTTTT
TRBD1	TRBV6-1	TRBJ1-3	.	CASTRQGTDTIYF	TGTGCCAGCACGCGACAGGGTACGGACACCATATATTTT
.	TRBV30	TRBJ1-1	.	CAWGARLEDTEAFF	TGTGCCTGGGGGGCCCGCCTGGAGGACACTGAAGCTTTCTTT